This T cell receptor beta chain appears in the sequencing data of a study of blood T cell repertoires in COVID-19. The CDR3 consists of 17 residues. The germline V gene encodes CDR1 LNHDA and CDR2 SQIVND (reference sequence). The V end lost 5 bases, the J end lost 0 bases, and 17 bases lay between the germline ends. Clones were sequenced by immunoSEQ multiplex PCR, and TCRdb holds only the in-frame ones, with some missing. The table lists 110,000 to 150,000 clones, around 80% of them singletons. The chain carries TRBV19 and TRBJ1-3; unclear D gene. The TCR sequence derives from a man aged 55 to 70 with active or convalescent COVID-19. Sequencing was done on a sample of peripheral blood. CDR3 in amino acids: CASSSPLRSISGNTIYF. CDR3 nucleotides: TGTGCCAGTAGTTCCCCTCTCAGGTCCATCTCTGGAAACACCATATATTTT.